The next 13 T cell receptor beta chains were all read from a single sample in a study of cytomegalovirus exposure and HLA in healthy donors (dated by TCRdb to the late 2010s). Library prep was done by the immunoSEQ multiplex PCR assay. For the multiplex PCR, a mixture combining 60 forward primers for TCR Vbeta segments and 13 reverse primers for TCR Jbeta segments was used. Here the immuneACCESS table is served through TCRdb, limited to in-frame sequences with V and J called. Missing clones are a known gap in these copies; in checked studies unresolved V genes cover under half, and the rest lacks a known reason. Present in this sample are approximately 220,000 clones, approximately 79% of which were seen just once. The ten largest clones take up approximately 0.22% of the sample. The sequenced material came from PBMCs. The receptors here all came from a girl aged 2 to 9 in good health and CMV-seronegative.

The chain recombines TRBV14 with TRBJ2-1; 8 bases are a match to TRBD2. This CDR3 has 17 amino acids. Germline V gene lookup returns CDR1 SGHDN and CDR2 FVKESK. With V trimmed by 0 bases and J by 3 bases, 7 bases remained unmatched. CDR3 region: CASSQDRGRLLYNEQFF. The CDR3 coding sequence is TGTGCCAGCAGCCAAGATCGCGGGAGGCTCCTCTACAATGAGCAGTTCTTC.

The genes are TRBV4-1 and TRBJ2-3; D call uncertain. The CDR3 has 14 residues. The ends were cut back, 0 bases at V and 6 bases at J, with 10 bases in the middle. CDR1 is MGHRA, CDR2 YSYEKL, per germline. The chain's CDR3 is CASSQDLALDTQYF. The CDR3 nucleotides read TGCGCCAGCAGCCAAGACTTGGCTCTTGATACGCAGTATTTT.

In the case of this clone: Additional DNA sequences in this sample encode the identical CDR3. The chain employs TRBV7-9 and TRBJ2-7; the D is unclear. V was cut by 1 base and J by 3 bases, with 7 bases left in between. The CDR3 contains 13 residues. Per germline, CDR1 SEHNR and CDR2 FQNEAQ (reference sequence). In nucleotides, the CDR3 is TGTGCCAGCAGCTTAGAAGCTGACTACGAGCAGTACTTC. Protein product: CASSLEADYEQYF.

This chain connects TRBV5-1 to TRBJ1-3; possibly TRBD1 for D (6 bases). V was clipped by 2 bases and J by 8 bases, with 17 bases between them. CDR3 length: 15 residues. Germline CDR1 reads SGHRS; CDR2 reads YFSETQ. Here the CDR3 DNA reads TGCGCCAGCAGCTTACAACAGGGAGGGGTGGACACCATATATTTT. Amino acid sequence: CASSLQQGGVDTIYF.

V is TRBV5-5 and J is TRBJ1-2; D is unclear. CDR3 length equals 14 residues. The V and J ends lost 1 base and 7 bases respectively, with 14 bases between them. CDR1 and CDR2 from the germline V gene are SGHKS and YYEKEE (reference sequence). The CDR3 coding sequence is TGTGCCAGCAGCTTGACTACCAAGGTCTCTGGCTACACCTTC. Amino acids: CASSLTTKVSGYTF.

The chain carries TRBV2 and TRBJ2-7, with a tentative D call TRBD2 (5 bases). The CDR3 has 15 amino acids. V was shortened by 0 bases and J by 3 bases, with 12 bases between the two germline ends. CDR1 is SNHLY and CDR2 is FYNNEI in the germline V gene. CDR3: CASSEAGGLDYEQYF. CDR3 coding DNA: TGTGCCAGCAGTGAAGCCGGCGGACTTGACTACGAGCAGTACTTC.

The chain couples TRBV29-1 to TRBJ2-3; D gene ambiguous. Germline values: CDR1 SQVTM, CDR2 ANQGSEA. V was shortened by 7 bases and J by 2 bases, with 16 bases between the two germline ends. CDR3 length equals 14 residues. CDR3 coding DNA: TGCAGCGCTACGAACCCCTATGCCACAGATACGCAGTATTTT. Translation gives CSATNPYATDTQYF.

This clone was counted only a few times. The chain uses TRBV9 and TRBJ2-3; D not certain. The CDR3 spans 15 residues. In germline, CDR1 is SGDLS, CDR2 YYNGEE. The ends were cut back, 3 bases at V and 3 bases at J, with 14 bases in the middle. In DNA form, the CDR3 reads TGTGCCAGCAGCGGCCACGAGGCCGTTACAGATACGCAGTATTTT. Amino acid sequence: CASSGHEAVTDTQYF.

The chain's CDR3 is CASSYDSLNTEAFF. In DNA form, the CDR3 reads TGTGCCAGCAGTTACGACAGCCTGAACACTGAAGCTTTCTTT. This sequence joins TRBV6-5 and TRBJ1-1; maybe TRBD1 (5 bases). Trimming stripped 2 bases from V and 0 bases from J, with 7 bases between. The CDR3 loop spans 14 amino acids. The germline V gene has CDR1 MNHEY and CDR2 SVGAGI.

V is TRBV30 and J is TRBJ2-1, with D perhaps matching TRBD2 (5 bases). There are 12 residues in the CDR3. V was cut by 0 bases and J by 8 bases, with 8 bases left in between. The V gene's germline CDR1 is GTSNPN and CDR2 SVGIG (reference sequence). CDR3 region: CAWSVVEDEQFF. The CDR3 coding sequence is TGTGCCTGGAGTGTAGTGGAGGATGAGCAGTTCTTC.

The CDR3 nucleotides are TGTGCCAGCAGCCCACCCCGGGACACAGCCCCCTATGGCTACACCTTC. Amino acid sequence: CASSPPRDTAPYGYTF. The chain employs TRBV5-4 and TRBJ1-2, with D possibly matching TRBD1 (6 bases). The CDR3 runs 16 residues. Trimming shortened V by 4 bases and J by 4 bases, and 20 bases separated the two germline ends. From germline, CDR1 is SGHNT and CDR2 YYREEE (reference sequence).

V usage is TRBV6-1 and J usage is TRBJ2-3; 8 bases match TRBD2. CDR3 size: 13 residues. Germline trimming cut 2 bases from V and 14 bases from J; bases unmatched to any gene: 9. In germline, CDR1 is MNHNS, CDR2 SASEGT. The CDR3 nucleotides read TGTGCCAGCAGTGAATTTGGCGGGAGGATCCCGTATTTT. Translation gives CASSEFGGRIPYF.

This clone appeared once. This chain connects TRBV10-2 to TRBJ1-2; 10 nucleotides agree with TRBD1. The CDR3 is 14 residues long. The V and J ends lost 5 bases and 5 bases, in that order; junction bases with no gene match: 5. The germline V gene encodes CDR1 WSHSY and CDR2 SAAADI. The CDR3 nucleotides are TGCGCCAGCAGTCCGACAGGGGGCGGTTATGGCTACACCTTC. Translation gives CASSPTGGGYGYTF.